This TCR beta chain emerged from a study of blood T cells in healthy people across ages. A second about 6 to 12 cycle PCR used barcoded and J-beta primers. TCRdb reanalysed the 5' RACE reads using MiXCR and keeps one entry per CDR3 protein. The table lists 700,000 to 800,000 distinct CDR3 sequences, about 40% of them singletons. Germline CDR1 is SGHTA and CDR2 is FQGNSA. V shed 8 bases, J shed 6 bases, and the junction held 7 bases outside the gene matches. The CDR3 loop spans 13 amino acids. A note on this clonotype: Since a much larger clone is just one base distant, this may be a read error.

Sequenced input: blood. This rearrangement joins TRBV7-2 to TRBJ2-7; 10 bases fit TRBD1. This clonotype was sampled from a woman aged 55-70 years in good health. This CDR3 reads CASARQGACEQYF. In DNA, the CDR3 is TGTGCCAGCGCGAGACAGGGGGCCTGCGAGCAGTACTTC.